The TCR beta chain under discussion was sequenced for a study of blood T cell repertoires in COVID-19. Overall study context: Both acute and convalescent COVID-19 samples were obtained from the United States, Italy and Spain. T cells, B-cell-depleted T cells, or PBMCs supplied cDNA or gDNA.

A Seattle source enrolled patients during active infection and followed them longitudinally. Per the original methods: How many nucleated cells were present was estimated from reference gene primer amplification. Profiled with immunoSEQ multiplex PCR; TCRdb holds only in-frame clones, not every one. For V, J and clone size, that table is used; D and trimming come from the DNA. The sample yields about 59,000 clones, approximately 80% seen once. V lost 4 bases to trimming and J lost 5 bases; unmatched junction nucleotides: 6. Germline V CDR1 and CDR2: MNHEY, SMNVEV (reference sequence). The CDR3 has 14 residues.

The specimen was peripheral blood. This chain joins TRBV27 and TRBJ1-1; 8 positions agree with TRBD1. This receptor was obtained from a man aged 55-75 years with COVID-19, enrolled during active disease. CDR3 DNA sequence: TGTGCCAGCAGTTCCCGACAGGGGAATACTGAAGCTTTCTTT. This translates into CASSSRQGNTEAFF.